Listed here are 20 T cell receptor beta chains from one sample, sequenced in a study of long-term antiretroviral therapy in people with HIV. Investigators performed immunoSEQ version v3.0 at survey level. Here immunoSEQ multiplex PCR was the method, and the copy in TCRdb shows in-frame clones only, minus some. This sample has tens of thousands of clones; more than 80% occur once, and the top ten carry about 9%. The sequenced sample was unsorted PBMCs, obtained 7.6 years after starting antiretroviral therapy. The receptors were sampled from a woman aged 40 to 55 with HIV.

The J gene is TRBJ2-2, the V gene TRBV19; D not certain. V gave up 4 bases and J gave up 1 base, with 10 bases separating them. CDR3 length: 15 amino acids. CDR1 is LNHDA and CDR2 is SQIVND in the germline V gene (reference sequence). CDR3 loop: CASSSLGQNTGELFF. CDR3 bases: TGTGCCAGTAGTAGCTTAGGGCAGAACACCGGGGAGCTGTTTTTT.

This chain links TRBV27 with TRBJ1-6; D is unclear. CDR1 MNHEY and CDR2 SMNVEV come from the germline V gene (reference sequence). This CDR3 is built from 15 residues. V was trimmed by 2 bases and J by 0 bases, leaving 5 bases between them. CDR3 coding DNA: TGTGCCAGCAGTTTAAGGGTCTCCTATAATTCACCCCTCCACTTT. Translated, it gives CASSLRVSYNSPLHF.

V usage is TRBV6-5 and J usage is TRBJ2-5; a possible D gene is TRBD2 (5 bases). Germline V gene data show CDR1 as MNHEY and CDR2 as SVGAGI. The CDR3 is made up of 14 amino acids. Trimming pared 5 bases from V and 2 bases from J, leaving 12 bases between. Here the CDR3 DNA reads TGTGCCAGCAGTCAAGGACTGTTACAAGAGACCCAGTACTTC. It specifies CASSQGLLQETQYF.

CDR3 bases: TGTGCCAGTAGTATTGGCGGCAGGGTGAACACTGAAGCTTTCTTT. Its translation is CASSIGGRVNTEAFF. The rearrangement links TRBV19 to TRBJ1-1, with a weak D call TRBD1 (5 bases). The V and J ends lost 3 bases and 0 bases respectively, with 11 bases between them. Germline loops: CDR1 LNHDA, CDR2 SQIVND (reference sequence). The CDR3 is 15 residues long.

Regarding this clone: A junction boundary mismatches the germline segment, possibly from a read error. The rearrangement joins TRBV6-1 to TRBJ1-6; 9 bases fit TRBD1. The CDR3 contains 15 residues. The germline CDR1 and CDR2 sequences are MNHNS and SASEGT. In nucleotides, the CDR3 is TGTGCCAGCAGTCCCGGGACAGGGTATAGTTCACCCCTCCACTTT. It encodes CASSPGTGYSSPLHF.

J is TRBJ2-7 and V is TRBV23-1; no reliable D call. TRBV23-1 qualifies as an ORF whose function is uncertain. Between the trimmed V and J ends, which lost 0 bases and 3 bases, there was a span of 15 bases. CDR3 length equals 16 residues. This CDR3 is CASSQSKDGFYYEQYF. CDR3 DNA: TGCGCCAGCAGTCAATCGAAGGACGGATTCTACTACGAGCAGTACTTC.

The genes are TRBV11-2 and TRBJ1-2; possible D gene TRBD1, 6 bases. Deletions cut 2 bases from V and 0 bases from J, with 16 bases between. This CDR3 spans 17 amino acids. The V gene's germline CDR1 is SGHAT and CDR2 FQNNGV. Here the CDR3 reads CASSLISWGASNYGYTF. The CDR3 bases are TGTGCCAGCAGCTTAATTTCATGGGGGGCCTCTAACTATGGCTACACCTTC.

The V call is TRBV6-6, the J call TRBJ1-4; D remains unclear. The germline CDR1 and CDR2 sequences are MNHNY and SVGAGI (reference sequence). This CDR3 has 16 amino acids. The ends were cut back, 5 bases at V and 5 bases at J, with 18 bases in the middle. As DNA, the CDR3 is TGTGCCAGCAGTAATGCGCAGACCGTCCCAAATGAAAAACTGTTTTTT. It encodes CASSNAQTVPNEKLFF.

The CDR3 sequence is CASSQVRRPSGDEQFF. The CDR3 DNA reads TGCGCCAGCAGCCAAGTGCGTAGGCCATCCGGGGATGAGCAGTTCTTC. This sequence joins TRBV4-1 and TRBJ2-1, with D tentatively TRBD2 (5 bases). The CDR3 runs 16 residues. V dropped 1 base and J dropped 8 bases, with 18 bases sitting between them. Germline lookup yields CDR1 MGHRA and CDR2 YSYEKL.

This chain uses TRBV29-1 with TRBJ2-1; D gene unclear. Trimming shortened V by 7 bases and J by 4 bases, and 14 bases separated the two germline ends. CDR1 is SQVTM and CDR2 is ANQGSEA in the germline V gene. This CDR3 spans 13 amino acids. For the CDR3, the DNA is TGCAGCGCCCAAACGACATTTTACAATGAGCAGTTCTTC. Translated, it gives CSAQTTFYNEQFF.

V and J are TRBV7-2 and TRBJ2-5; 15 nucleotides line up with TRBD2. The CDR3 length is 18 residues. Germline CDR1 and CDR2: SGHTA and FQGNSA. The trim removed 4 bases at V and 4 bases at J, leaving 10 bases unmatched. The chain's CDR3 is CASSSGTSGGPRGETQYF. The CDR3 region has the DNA TGTGCCAGCAGCTCGGGGACTAGCGGGGGGCCTAGGGGAGAGACCCAGTACTTC.

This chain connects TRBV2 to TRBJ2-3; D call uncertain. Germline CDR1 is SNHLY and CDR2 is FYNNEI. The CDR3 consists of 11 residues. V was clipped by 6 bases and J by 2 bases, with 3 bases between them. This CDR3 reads CASSFTDTQYF. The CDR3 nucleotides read TGTGCCAGCAGCTTCACAGATACGCAGTATTTT.

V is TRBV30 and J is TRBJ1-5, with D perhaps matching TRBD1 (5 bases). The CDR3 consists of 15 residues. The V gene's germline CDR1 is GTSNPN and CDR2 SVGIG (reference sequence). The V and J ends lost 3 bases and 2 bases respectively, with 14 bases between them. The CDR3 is CAWSGDGTRNQPQHF. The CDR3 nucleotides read TGTGCCTGGAGCGGGGACGGGACTCGCAATCAGCCCCAGCATTTT.

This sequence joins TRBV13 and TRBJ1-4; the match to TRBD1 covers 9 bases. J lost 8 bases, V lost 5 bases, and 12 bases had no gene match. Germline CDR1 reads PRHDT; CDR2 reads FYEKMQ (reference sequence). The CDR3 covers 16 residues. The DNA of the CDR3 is TGTGCCAGCAGCATGGGACAGGGACGGATTGAGGAAAAACTGTTTTTT. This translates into CASSMGQGRIEEKLFF.

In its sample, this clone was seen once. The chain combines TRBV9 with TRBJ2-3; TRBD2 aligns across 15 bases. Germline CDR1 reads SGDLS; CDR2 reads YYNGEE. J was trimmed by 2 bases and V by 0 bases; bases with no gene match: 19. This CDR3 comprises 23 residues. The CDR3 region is CASSVATASGLAGGLDNTDTQYF. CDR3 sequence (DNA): TGTGCCAGCAGCGTAGCCACAGCGAGCGGACTAGCGGGGGGGCTTGATAACACAGATACGCAGTATTTT.

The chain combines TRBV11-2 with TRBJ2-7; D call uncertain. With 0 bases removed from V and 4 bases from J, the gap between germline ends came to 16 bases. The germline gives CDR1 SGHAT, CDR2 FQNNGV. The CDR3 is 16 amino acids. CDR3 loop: CASSLDNPPYVYEQYF. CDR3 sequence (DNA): TGTGCCAGCAGCTTAGATAACCCCCCATATGTGTACGAGCAGTACTTC.

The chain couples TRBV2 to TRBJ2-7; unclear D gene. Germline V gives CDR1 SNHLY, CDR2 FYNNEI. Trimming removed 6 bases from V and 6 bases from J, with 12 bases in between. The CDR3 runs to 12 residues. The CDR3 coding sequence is TGTGCCAGCAGATTGACGGCTTTCGAGCAGTACTTC. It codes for CASRLTAFEQYF.

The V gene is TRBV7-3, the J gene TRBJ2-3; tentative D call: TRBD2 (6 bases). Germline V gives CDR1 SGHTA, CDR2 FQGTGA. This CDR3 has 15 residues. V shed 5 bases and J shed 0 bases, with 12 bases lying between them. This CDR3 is CASSKTGLSTDTQYF. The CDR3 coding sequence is TGTGCCAGCAGCAAGACGGGACTCAGCACAGATACGCAGTATTTT. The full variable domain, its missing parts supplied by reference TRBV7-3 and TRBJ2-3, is GAGVSQTPSNKVTEKGKYVELRCDPISGHTALYWYRQSLGQGPEFLIYFQGTGAADDSGLPNDRFFAVRPEGSVSTLKIQRTERGDSAVYLCASSKTGLSTDTQYFGPGTRLTVL.

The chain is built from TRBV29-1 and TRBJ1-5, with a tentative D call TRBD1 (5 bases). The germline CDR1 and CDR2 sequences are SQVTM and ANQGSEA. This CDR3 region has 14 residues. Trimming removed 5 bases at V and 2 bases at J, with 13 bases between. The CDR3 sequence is CSVTYSGRNQPQHF. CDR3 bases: TGCAGCGTTACCTACTCGGGGCGCAATCAGCCCCAGCATTTT.

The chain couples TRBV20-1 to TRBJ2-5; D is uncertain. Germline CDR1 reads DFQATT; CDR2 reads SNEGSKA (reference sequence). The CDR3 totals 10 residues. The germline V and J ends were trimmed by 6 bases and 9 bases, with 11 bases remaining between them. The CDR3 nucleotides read TGCAGTGCCCTCACTAAGGCCCAGTACTTC. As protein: CSALTKAQYF.